Sequencing of this T cell receptor beta chain was carried out in a study of control samples from healthy donors and cancer patients. Clones were sequenced by immunoSEQ multiplex PCR, and TCRdb holds only the in-frame ones, with some missing. The table lists 70,000 to 85,000 clones, 90% to 95% of them singletons, with 17% in the top ten. V was cut by 1 base and J by 5 bases, with 5 bases left in between. The germline V gene encodes CDR1 SGHDN and CDR2 FVKESK. This CDR3 spans 12 amino acids. The V gene is TRBV14, the J gene TRBJ2-5; D is undetermined. Sequencing used blood. This TCR was recovered from a man aged 45-65 years in good health. The CDR3 loop reads CASSQVRETQYF. The CDR3 nucleotides are TGTGCCAGCAGCCAAGTAAGGGAGACCCAGTACTTC.